The rows below give T cell receptor beta chains drawn from one sample of a study of blood T cell repertoires in COVID-19. The method was immunoSEQ multiplex PCR; TCRdb's version includes in-frame clones alone and lacks a portion of them. The table includes tens of thousands of clones, more than 70% detected once. The sequenced sample was peripheral blood. These receptors came from a man aged 60-69 years with active COVID-19. Each CDR3 is given with its conserved first and last residue. Fields, in order: J gene, V gene, D gene, CDR3 DNA, CDR3 protein. The D gene is left open where the match is weak.

TRBJ2-1 | TRBV11-3 | . | TGTGCCAGCAGCGTACCGGGAGAAGGGTACAATGAGCAGTTCTTC | CASSVPGEGYNEQFF
TRBJ1-5 | TRBV19 | . | TGTGCCAGTAGTTCCTCCTCCCGGGGGTACAATCAGCCCCAGCATTTT | CASSSSSRGYNQPQHF
TRBJ2-1 | TRBV5-1 | . | TGCGCCAGCAGCTTGGGGGCAGGGAGGTACAATGAGCAGTTCTTC | CASSLGAGRYNEQFF
TRBJ1-3 | TRBV11-1 | . | TGTGCCAGCAGCCGAGTTTCAAATGGAAACACCATATATTTT | CASSRVSNGNTIYF
TRBJ1-5 | TRBV5-6 | TRBD1 | TGTGCCAGCAGCTTGGGATTGGGGACAGGGTTTGGCCAGCCCCAGCATTTT | CASSLGLGTGFGQPQHF
TRBJ2-3 | TRBV18 | . | TGTGCCAGCTCACCAGACGGACAGAGACCCCAGTATTTT | CASSPDGQRPQYF
TRBJ2-7 | TRBV7-6 | TRBD2 | TGTGCCAGCAGCTCCCCCCCCGGTACTAGCGGGAAGTACGAGCAGTACTTC | CASSSPPGTSGKYEQYF
TRBJ2-1 | TRBV27 | . | TGTGCCAGCAGGCTGTGGCCGTCTGAGCAGTTCTTC | CASRLWPSEQFF
TRBJ2-1 | TRBV30 | . | TGTGCCTGGTCACTGCTAAATGAGCAGTTCTTC | CAWSLLNEQFF
TRBJ2-5 | TRBV27 | . | TGTGCCAGCAGTTTAGCAGGTAGGGAGCAAGAGACCCAGTACTTC | CASSLAGREQETQYF
TRBJ1-2 | TRBV18 | TRBD1 | TGTGCCAGCTCACCCATTCCAGCGACAGGGGCTCCTAACTATGGCTACACCTTC | CASSPIPATGAPNYGYTF